Listed here is a single T cell receptor (beta chain). The CDR3 has 19 amino acids. The V and J ends lost 0 bases and 1 base, in that order; junction bases with no gene match: 14. Germline V gene sequence: CDR1 MGHRA, CDR2 YSYEKL. The data are from a study of blood T cell repertoires in COVID-19. Clones were read by immunoSEQ multiplex PCR, and TCRdb kept only the in-frame ones, dropping some. The data hold approximately 99,000 clones, with around 87% observed a single time. The sequence was collected from a human donor in a cohort sampled during active COVID-19. The sample taken for sequencing was peripheral blood. The chain couples TRBV4-1 to TRBJ1-2, with 7 bases lining up with TRBD1. CDR3 bases: TGCGCCAGCAGCCAAGAGTGGTCGGGACAGACCGATTATAACTATGGCTACACCTTC. This codes for CASSQEWSGQTDYNYGYTF.